A single sample is the source of the 14 T cell receptor beta chains below, sequenced in a study of PD-1 blockade in classical Hodgkin lymphoma (dated by TCRdb to 2019 to 2021). Library generation was performed with the immunoSEQ multiplex PCR assay. Held by TCRdb, this immuneACCESS table contains in-frame sequences only and omits some clones. Under half of the omission traces to an unresolved V gene where checked; the cause of the rest is unknown. The sample yields tens of thousands of clones; about 93% were counted once. In total, the top ten clones hold roughly 2.5% of the sample. The sample's time point label is to be understood as: newly diagnosed, previously untreated cHL patient sample. The sequencing sample was made of peripheral blood mononuclear cells (PBMCs). These receptors came from a human donor with classical Hodgkin lymphoma.

This chain joins TRBV6-1 and TRBJ2-1; a weak D match, TRBD1 (6 bases). Germline CDR1 is MNHNS and CDR2 is SASEGT. The CDR3 has 12 residues. V dropped 6 bases and J dropped 8 bases, with 11 bases sitting between them. The CDR3 protein is CASSLQGDEQFF. DNA of the CDR3: TGTGCCAGCAGCTTACAGGGTGATGAGCAGTTCTTC.

The chain recombines TRBV5-6 with TRBJ1-1; TRBD1 is a possible D gene (5 bases). The germline V and J ends were trimmed by 3 bases and 0 bases, with 12 bases remaining between them. The CDR3 sequence is 15 residues long. Germline V lookup: CDR1 SGHDT, CDR2 YYEEEE. CDR3 sequence: CASSSGWGLNTEAFF. The CDR3 coding sequence is TGTGCCAGCAGCTCTGGTTGGGGCCTGAACACTGAAGCTTTCTTT.

The chain employs TRBV11-2 and TRBJ2-7; 10 positions match TRBD2. The CDR3 runs to 15 residues. Germline values: CDR1 SGHAT, CDR2 FQNNGV. Losses at the gene ends were 4 bases for V and 1 base for J; bases not matched to a gene: 4. The CDR3: CASSYRTSGSYEQYF. CDR3 bases: TGTGCCAGCAGCTATAGGACTAGCGGATCCTACGAGCAGTACTTC. The complete variable domain, with remaining parts taken from reference TRBV11-2 and TRBJ2-7, reads EAGVAQSPRYKIIEKRQSVAFWCNPISGHATLYWYQQILGQGPKLLIQFQNNGVVDDSQLPKDRFSAERLKGVDSTLKIQPAKLEDSAVYLCASSYRTSGSYEQYFGPGTRLTVT.

This chain connects TRBV14 to TRBJ1-3, with D tentatively TRBD1 (5 bases). Germline assignment: CDR1 SGHDN and CDR2 FVKESK. CDR3 size: 17 residues. The germline V and J ends were trimmed by 2 bases and 2 bases, with 16 bases remaining between them. CDR3 amino acids: CASSQRTQAGPGNTIYF. The CDR3 DNA is TGTGCCAGCAGCCAAAGGACTCAGGCAGGGCCTGGAAACACCATATATTTT.

This clone was seen only a few times. The rearrangement uses TRBV5-1 and TRBJ2-6, with D maybe TRBD2 (7 bases). V lost 0 bases and J 4 bases, leaving 11 bases between the germline ends. The CDR3 extends over 16 amino acids. The germline gives CDR1 SGHRS, CDR2 YFSETQ. CDR3 in amino acids: CASSLAGGLGANVLTF. In DNA form, the CDR3 reads TGCGCCAGCAGCTTGGCCGGGGGGCTCGGGGCCAACGTCCTGACTTTC.

V usage is TRBV9 and J usage is TRBJ2-7, with TRBD2 matching 8 bases. Trimming removed 3 bases from V and 5 bases from J; junction bases left unmatched: 19. This CDR3 has 18 amino acids. CDR1 and CDR2 from the germline V gene are SGDLS and YYNGEE. The CDR3 spells CASSASAFVGRAGDEQYF. CDR3 in DNA: TGTGCCAGCAGCGCCTCCGCCTTTGTCGGGAGGGCCGGCGACGAGCAGTACTTC.

The V gene is TRBV6-6, the J gene TRBJ2-7; D unclear. Germline V lookup: CDR1 MNHNY, CDR2 SVGAGI (reference sequence). Trimming took off 8 bases at V and 1 base at J, with 15 bases between the two ends. The length of the CDR3 is 14 residues. This CDR3 is CASVAFPGSYEQYF. CDR3 in DNA: TGTGCCAGCGTGGCGTTCCCCGGGTCCTACGAGCAGTACTTC.

The rearrangement uses TRBV18 and TRBJ2-7, with 10 positions matching TRBD1. The CDR3 covers 15 residues. In germline, CDR1 is KGHSH, CDR2 LQKENI. The V and J ends lost 3 bases and 6 bases, in that order; junction bases with no gene match: 8. CDR3 protein: CASSPGTGVSSEQYF. The CDR3 DNA follows: TGTGCCAGCTCACCTGGGACAGGGGTCAGTAGCGAGCAGTACTTC.

Of note for this clone: The junction departs from the called germline gene at one end, perhaps through a read error. The CDR3: CASEAGATGTQYF. The CDR3 bases are TGTGCCAGTGAAGCGGGGGCAACAGGTACGCAGTATTTT. The chain links TRBV9 to TRBJ2-3; 8 bases match TRBD2. CDR1 and CDR2 (germline): SGDLS, YYNGEE. The CDR3 runs to 13 residues.

V usage is TRBV29-1 and J usage is TRBJ2-3; TRBD1 aligns across 10 bases. Trimming at V came to 6 bases and at J to 5 bases, leaving 8 bases not matched to a gene. The CDR3 is made up of 14 amino acids. Germline lookup yields CDR1 SQVTM and CDR2 ANQGSEA. The CDR3 protein is CSVNRDRGVDTQYF. Here the CDR3 DNA reads TGCAGCGTCAACCGGGACAGGGGTGTAGATACGCAGTATTTT.

This clone has only one observation. This chain uses TRBV27 with TRBJ2-3; TRBD1 or TRBD2 may be the D gene (7 bases each). The CDR3 contains 20 residues. V was pared by 5 bases and J by 8 bases, with 35 bases between. Germline V gene sequence: CDR1 MNHEY, CDR2 SMNVEV (reference sequence). As DNA, the CDR3 is TGTGCCAGCAGTGGTATGGGCGGGAGAATCACAGGGGACGGGGGATTTACGCAGTATTTT. This sequence encodes CASSGMGGRITGDGGFTQYF.

The chain is built from TRBV19 and TRBJ1-2; 7 positions match TRBD1. The CDR3 contains 14 residues. V gave up 7 bases and J gave up 2 bases; unmatched junction bases: 7. Germline V lookup: CDR1 LNHDA, CDR2 SQIVND (reference sequence). CDR3 protein: CASNPETGNYGYTF. The DNA for the CDR3 is TGTGCCAGTAACCCAGAGACAGGGAACTATGGCTACACCTTC.

In regard to this clone: The same CDR3 is also encoded by other DNA sequences in this sample. The chain links TRBV7-2 to TRBJ1-1, with D unresolved. The V end was cut by 6 bases, the J end by 3 bases, with 17 bases between. Germline CDR1 and CDR2: SGHTA and FQGNSA. The CDR3 has 15 residues. CDR3 protein: CASSRARNGYTEAFF. The CDR3 nucleotides are TGTGCCAGCAGTCGAGCGAGGAATGGGTACACTGAAGCTTTCTTT.

This clone is a singleton in its sample. The gene calls are TRBV6-5 and TRBJ1-2, with 9 bases fitting TRBD1. Germline CDR1 MNHEY, CDR2 SVGAGI. The CDR3 consists of 13 residues. The J segment lost 8 bases and the V segment lost 2 bases, leaving 3 bases of the junction unmatched. CDR3 sequence reads: CASSYGTGRGYTF. The CDR3 DNA is TGTGCCAGCAGTTACGGGACAGGGAGAGGCTACACCTTC.